Following are 29 T cell receptor beta chains from one sample sequenced in a study of T cells in Graves' hyperthyroidism and ophthalmopathy. There were TCR beta CDR3 regions amplified from RNA transcripts. The primer set for the first-round RT-PCR of the TCR CDR3 was HTBI. TCRdb reprocessed the multiplex PCR reads with MiXCR, giving one entry per CDR3 protein. The sample lists around 440,000 distinct CDR3 sequences, 15% to 18% occurring once. Sequencing used blood. The receptors stem from a woman between 18 and 30 years old with Graves' hyperthyroidism.

Notes on this clonotype: The conserved phenylalanine or tryptophan normally closing the CDR3 is absent here, so this likely arose from a read error. The chain joins TRBV9 to TRBJ1-6; D gene ambiguous. The CDR3 totals 13 residues. CDR1 is SGDLS, CDR2 YYNGEE, per germline. V lost 1 base, J lost 8 bases, and 7 bases lay in between. The CDR3 DNA reads TGTGCCAGCAGCGTAACAGCCGATTCACCCCTCCACCTT. Its protein product is CASSVTADSPLHL.

This clonotype has a count of ten or more. The genes are TRBV29-1 and TRBJ2-7; no reliable D call. CDR1 is SQVTM and CDR2 is ANQGSEA in the germline V gene. There are 12 residues in the CDR3. The V gene lost 7 bases and the J gene lost 7 bases, with 17 bases spanning the gap. CDR3 bases: TGCAGCGCCGCAGCCTACGGAAGAGAGCAGTACTTC. Its translation is CSAAAYGREQYF.

This clonotype occurred many times. The chain recombines TRBV6-4 with TRBJ1-2, with D hard to call. With 2 bases removed from V and 14 bases from J, the gap between germline ends came to 18 bases. CDR3 size: 13 residues. Per the germline V gene, CDR1 is MRHNA and CDR2 is SNTAGT. The CDR3 loop is CASSDGETMARTF. CDR3 DNA sequence: TGTGCCAGCAGTGACGGGGAGACTATGGCTAGGACCTTC.

With regard to this clonotype: This may come from a read error, since a much larger clone is one base off. This chain links TRBV2 with TRBJ1-6; 7 bases line up with TRBD1. The germline gives CDR1 SNHLY, CDR2 FYNNEI. This CDR3 spans 14 amino acids. The CDR3 reads CASRGQLNNSPLRF. DNA for the CDR3: TGTGCCAGCAGGGGACAGTTAAATAATTCACCCCTCCGCTTT.

V and J are TRBV12-3 or TRBV12-4 and TRBJ2-7; tentative D call: TRBD2 (6 bases). V lost 7 bases and J lost 5, with 15 bases in between. The CDR3 has 13 amino acids. As DNA, the CDR3 is TGTGCCAGCAACCCCTCTTGGGGGGACGAGCAGTACTTC. Protein product: CASNPSWGDEQYF.

This clonotype was seen at least ten times. V and J are TRBV29-1 and TRBJ2-7; no firm D call. Germline lookup yields CDR1 SQVTM and CDR2 ANQGSEA. V was shortened by 2 bases and J by 3 bases, with 17 bases between the two germline ends. The CDR3 totals 15 residues. DNA of the CDR3: TGCAGCGTTGAACCATCTACGGGCCAATACTACGAGCAGTACTTC. As protein: CSVEPSTGQYYEQYF.

There are many counts of this clonotype. The chain recombines TRBV7-9 with TRBJ2-3, with 8 bases fitting TRBD2. Germline V gives CDR1 SEHNR, CDR2 FQNEAQ (reference sequence). CDR3 size: 15 residues. The ends lost 5 bases at V and 8 bases at J; junction bases unmatched: 12. The CDR3 reads CASSPAGRGGTTQYF. The CDR3 DNA follows: TGTGCCAGCAGCCCAGCGGGACGGGGGGGGACTACGCAGTATTTT.

This clonotype has a handful of counts. The V and J genes are TRBV7-3 and TRBJ2-1; a possible D gene is TRBD1 (6 bases). CDR1 and CDR2 from the germline V gene are SGHTA and FQGTGA. This CDR3 has 14 amino acids. Trimming removed 3 bases from V and 8 bases from J, with 14 bases in between. This CDR3 reads CASSFNPQGHEQFF. The CDR3 DNA reads TGTGCCAGCAGCTTCAACCCACAGGGCCATGAGCAGTTCTTC.

This clonotype was detected many times. The chain employs TRBV5-1 and TRBJ2-1; 8 nucleotides agree with TRBD2. In germline, CDR1 is SGHRS, CDR2 YFSETQ. V was pared by 0 bases and J by 5 bases, with 1 base of the junction left unmatched. The CDR3 runs 14 residues. In nucleotides, the CDR3 is TGCGCCAGCAGCTTGGAACTAGCGGACAATGAGCAGTTCTTC. Protein: CASSLELADNEQFF.

This clonotype was counted ten times or more. This chain joins TRBV12-3 or TRBV12-4 and TRBJ2-5; the match to TRBD2 covers 7 bases. The CDR3 is 13 amino acids. The ends lost 6 bases at V and 7 bases at J; junction bases unmatched: 8. The CDR3 here is CASSPSGKVTQYF. The CDR3 coding sequence is TGTGCCAGCAGCCCGAGCGGGAAGGTGACCCAGTACTTC.

This clonotype was seen ten or more times. The chain carries TRBV3-1 and TRBJ2-4, with TRBD2 matching over 7 bases. The V gene's germline CDR1 is LGHDT and CDR2 YNNKEL (reference sequence). Losses at the gene ends were 4 bases for V and 0 bases for J; bases not matched to a gene: 9. The CDR3 consists of 17 residues. CDR3 bases: TGTGCCAGCAGCCCAAAGCGGGGCGCGGTAGCCAAAAACATTCAGTACTTC. Protein product: CASSPKRGAVAKNIQYF.

This clonotype was counted ten times or more. The chain carries TRBV11-3 and TRBJ2-7; a possible D gene is TRBD2 (5 bases). The V gene's germline CDR1 is SGHNT and CDR2 YENEEA. The V end was cut by 3 bases, the J end by 3 bases, with 15 bases between. The CDR3 length is 15 residues. The CDR3 DNA reads as TGTGCCAGCAGCTTGACGAGCGGATGGATCTACGAGCAGTACTTC. Its protein product is CASSLTSGWIYEQYF.

Many counts were recorded for this clonotype. This chain joins TRBV7-8 and TRBJ2-7; D not resolved. Trimming stripped 2 bases from V and 2 bases from J, with 4 bases between. The CDR3 is made up of 12 amino acids. The germline gives CDR1 SGHVS, CDR2 FQNEAQ. CDR3 nucleotide sequence: TGTGCCAGCAGCTTATACCCCTACGAGCAGTACTTC. Protein product: CASSLYPYEQYF.

The chain links TRBV11-2 to TRBJ2-7; 9 nucleotides agree with TRBD1. Germline CDR1 and CDR2: SGHAT and FQNNGV. Unmatched junction bases numbered 11, after V lost 6 bases and J lost 5 bases. This CDR3 spans 15 amino acids. The CDR3 spells CASRPTTGTGHEQYF. For the CDR3, the DNA is TGTGCCAGCAGACCTACCACCGGGACAGGGCACGAGCAGTACTTC.

The J gene is TRBJ1-4, the V gene TRBV10-3, with D maybe TRBD1 (5 bases). This CDR3 contains 12 residues. V was trimmed by 10 bases and J by 8 bases, leaving 14 bases between them. Germline V gene sequence: CDR1 ENHRY, CDR2 SYGVKD. Written as DNA, the CDR3 is TGTGCCACGGGGGGAGGAGAGGAAAAACTGTTTTTT. This translates into CATGGGEEKLFF.

V usage is TRBV10-3 and J usage is TRBJ2-7, with D possibly TRBD2 on 5 matching bases. The length of the CDR3 is 16 residues. V lost 2 bases, J lost 5 bases, and 19 bases lay in between. Per germline, CDR1 ENHRY and CDR2 SYGVKD. The CDR3 spells CAISESGEISRHEQYF. DNA for the CDR3: TGTGCCATCAGTGAGAGTGGGGAGATTTCGCGGCACGAGCAGTACTTC.

This clonotype appeared many times. The rearrangement uses TRBV4-1 and TRBJ2-5; 10 bases are shared with TRBD1. CDR3 length: 15 residues. The junction had 8 bases not matched to a gene; V was cut back by 5 bases and J by 5 bases. Germline CDR1 reads MGHRA; CDR2 reads YSYEKL. The CDR3 DNA is TGCGCCAGCAGCTCGCGACAGGGGGCGGGGGAGACCCAGTACTTC. Protein sequence: CASSSRQGAGETQYF.

This clonotype showed up many times. The chain joins TRBV3-1 to TRBJ2-5; D is perhaps TRBD2 (6 bases). This CDR3 comprises 13 residues. Trimming removed 4 bases from V and 3 bases from J, with 9 bases in between. CDR1 is LGHDT, CDR2 YNNKEL, per germline (reference sequence). Here the CDR3 DNA reads TGTGCCAGCAGCCTAATAGCGGAAGAGACCCAGTACTTC. It is translated as CASSLIAEETQYF.

This clonotype was recorded at least ten times. J is TRBJ2-7 and V is TRBV7-9; D is unclear. The CDR3 is made up of 16 amino acids. The V end lost 5 bases, the J end lost 0 bases, and 17 bases lay between the germline ends. The germline V gene has CDR1 SEHNR and CDR2 FQNEAQ (reference sequence). This chain's CDR3 is CASSPKDGPSSYEQYF. As DNA, the CDR3 is TGTGCCAGCAGCCCCAAGGACGGTCCGAGCTCCTACGAGCAGTACTTC.

In this sample, this clonotype turned up many times. This chain connects TRBV5-1 to TRBJ1-4; 9 bases map to TRBD1. V lost 4 bases to trimming and J lost 8 bases; unmatched junction nucleotides: 12. Germline V gives CDR1 SGHRS, CDR2 YFSETQ. The CDR3 totals 16 residues. CDR3 DNA sequence: TGCGCCAGCAGCGATGGACAGGGGACAACTGGAGAAAAACTGTTTTTT. It translates to CASSDGQGTTGEKLFF.

This chain links TRBV5-1 with TRBJ2-5; unclear D gene. Trimming pared 0 bases from V and 5 bases from J, leaving 14 bases between. The V gene's germline CDR1 is SGHRS and CDR2 YFSETQ. This CDR3 comprises 15 residues. The CDR3 spells CASSLEGSRWETQYF. The CDR3 DNA follows: TGCGCCAGCAGCTTGGAAGGGTCCAGGTGGGAGACCCAGTACTTC. Complete variable domain (other parts from reference TRBV5-1 and TRBJ2-5): KAGVTQTPRYLIKTRGQQVTLSCSPISGHRSVSWYQQTPGQGLQFLFEYFSETQRNKGNFPGRFSGRQFSNSRSEMNVSTLELGDSALYLCASSLEGSRWETQYFGPGTRLLVL.

This clonotype was observed a handful of times. This chain uses TRBV10-1 with TRBJ2-6; the D call may be TRBD1 or TRBD2 (5 bases each). Between the trimmed V and J ends, which lost 4 bases and 3 bases, there was a span of 16 bases. CDR1 is WNHNN and CDR2 is SYGVQD in the germline V gene (reference sequence). The CDR3 sequence is 17 residues long. CDR3 DNA sequence: TGCGCCAGCAGTGTAATTGGGGGAAATTTTGGGGCCAACGTCCTGACTTTC. It translates to CASSVIGGNFGANVLTF.

This clonotype occurred many times. V and J are TRBV20-1 and TRBJ1-1; 9 bases line up with TRBD1. Trimming removed 6 bases from V and 3 bases from J; junction bases left unmatched: 5. The CDR3 covers 13 residues. Germline V gene data show CDR1 as DFQATT and CDR2 as SNEGSKA (reference sequence). Written as DNA, the CDR3 is TGCAGTGCCTCACAGGGGGCGCACACTGAAGCTTTCTTT. Amino acids: CSASQGAHTEAFF.

This clonotype appeared many times. V is TRBV20-1 and J is TRBJ2-1, with TRBD2 matching 11 bases. Germline V gene sequence: CDR1 DFQATT, CDR2 SNEGSKA (reference sequence). This CDR3 spans 15 amino acids. J gave up 6 bases and V 3 bases, and 7 bases lay outside the gene matches. This CDR3 reads CSASGSSGGRNEQFF. CDR3 nucleotides: TGCAGTGCTAGTGGGTCTAGCGGGGGGCGCAATGAGCAGTTCTTC.

J is TRBJ2-7 and V is TRBV7-3; TRBD2 aligns across 11 bases. The CDR3 runs to 15 residues. Trimming cost V 4 bases and J 7 bases; bases outside gene matches: 9. Germline CDR1 reads SGHTA; CDR2 reads FQGTGA. CDR3 sequence: CASSSQLAGGQEQYF. CDR3 nucleotide sequence: TGTGCCAGCAGCTCCCAGCTAGCGGGAGGTCAAGAGCAGTACTTC.

This clonotype was seen only a few times. This sequence may be a read error, since a much larger clone differs from it by one base. CDR3 DNA: TGTGCCAGCAGGCGGACAGGGGCCTACGAGCAGTACTTC. This codes for CASRRTGAYEQYF. The chain recombines TRBV12-3 or TRBV12-4 with TRBJ2-7; 9 bases fit TRBD1. V shed 6 bases and J 2 bases; nucleotides not matched to a gene: 2. CDR3 size: 13 residues.

This clonotype was seen a handful of times. The V gene is TRBV7-9, the J gene TRBJ1-3, with 7 bases identical to TRBD1. Germline lookup yields CDR1 SEHNR and CDR2 FQNEAQ (reference sequence). The CDR3 totals 14 residues. V dropped 4 bases and J dropped 3; count of bases not matched to a gene: 3. This CDR3 is CASSSPGGGNTIYF. The CDR3 DNA reads as TGTGCCAGCAGCTCCCCAGGGGGTGGAAACACCATATATTTT.

The sample holds many counts of this clonotype. The CDR3 sequence is CASSERGGSSDTQYF. In nucleotides, the CDR3 is TGTGCCAGCAGTGAACGAGGGGGCAGTTCAGATACGCAGTATTTT. The chain joins TRBV2 to TRBJ2-3, with 7 bases matching TRBD1. In germline, CDR1 is SNHLY, CDR2 FYNNEI. Germline trimming cut 2 bases from V and 4 bases from J; bases unmatched to any gene: 6. The CDR3 runs to 15 residues. The full variable domain, rest sourced from reference TRBV2 and TRBJ2-3, is EPEVTQTPSHQVTQMGQEVILRCVPISNHLYFYWYRQILGQKVEFLVSFYNNEISEKSEIFDDQFSVERPDGSNFTLKIRSTKLEDSAMYFCASSERGGSSDTQYFGPGTRLTVL.

To note about this clonotype: This clone may be a read error of a much larger clone one base away. The chain links TRBV24-1 to TRBJ2-3, with 7 bases matching TRBD1. The CDR3 loop spans 13 amino acids. Germline V CDR1 and CDR2: KGHDR, SFDVKD. Written as DNA, the CDR3 is TGTACCACCAGGGACAGTTGGACAGATACGCAGTATTTT. Translation gives CTTRDSWTDTQYF.